This T cell receptor (beta chain) was profiled in a study of blood T cell repertoires in COVID-19. Study context: The analysed material was cDNA or gDNA that came from T cells, B-cell-depleted T cells, or PBMCs.

Individuals aged about 18 to 90 years were recruited from about two dozen US areas. Participants were placed into cohorts based on the clinical history they reported. Trimming took 4 bases from V and 7 from J, leaving 17 bases between them. CDR3 length: 15 residues. Germline CDR1 is LGHNA and CDR2 is YSLEER. Clones were read by immunoSEQ multiplex PCR, and TCRdb kept only the in-frame ones, dropping some. Of about 120,000 clones listed, 84% are singletons. The clonotype comes from a young woman who had recovered from COVID-19. V is TRBV4-3 and J is TRBJ2-1, with D perhaps matching TRBD1 (6 bases). Source material: PBMCs or T cells enriched from blood (not recorded which). Here the CDR3 DNA reads TGCGCCAGCAGCCCGTGGACCGGGACACCAAATGAGCAGTTCTTC. Its protein product is CASSPWTGTPNEQFF.